Following are 26 T cell receptor beta chains from one sample sequenced in a study of blood T cells in healthy people across ages. Primers used in a second PCR of about 7 to 12 cycles were a sample-barcoded 5' primer and a J-beta primer mix. TCRdb analysed the 5' RACE reads with MiXCR anew, one entry per CDR3 protein. In the table there are roughly 650,000 distinct CDR3 sequences, approximately 31% of which are singletons. Sequenced: blood. All receptors derive from a woman at least 80 years old in good health.

This clonotype appeared many times. The chain links TRBV7-8 to TRBJ1-2; D possibly corresponds to TRBD1 (5 bases). Trimming pared 0 bases from V and 8 bases from J, leaving 16 bases between. Per germline, CDR1 SGHVS and CDR2 FQNEAQ. The length of the CDR3 is 15 residues. The CDR3 here is CASSLARGAAWGYTF. CDR3 in DNA: TGTGCCAGCAGCTTAGCTCGAGGGGCAGCCTGGGGCTACACCTTC.

This chain joins TRBV5-1 and TRBJ1-3; no clear D gene. CDR3 length: 15 residues. V was clipped by 0 bases and J by 0 bases, with 7 bases between them. Germline V lookup: CDR1 SGHRS, CDR2 YFSETQ. CDR3 DNA sequence: TGCGCCAGCAGCTTGGGACCGAACTCTGGAAACACCATATATTTT. Translation: CASSLGPNSGNTIYF.

This clonotype appeared a few times. This sequence joins TRBV30 and TRBJ1-4; 8 bases match TRBD1. V lost 6 bases to trimming and J lost 3 bases; unmatched junction nucleotides: 6. CDR1 and CDR2 (germline): GTSNPN, SVGIG (reference sequence). The CDR3 is 14 residues long. The CDR3 DNA reads as TGTGCCTGCCTGGAGGGACAGGCTAATGAAAAACTGTTTTTT. Translating gives CACLEGQANEKLFF. The complete variable domain, with remaining parts taken from reference TRBV30 and TRBJ1-4, reads SQTIHQWPATLVQPVGSPLSLECTVEGTSNPNLYWYRQAAGRGLQLLFYSVGIGQISSEVPQNLSASRPQDRQFILSSKKLLLSDSGFYLCACLEGQANEKLFFGSGTQLSVL.

As regards this clonotype: This may be a read error: a much more frequent sequence differs by one nucleotide. V is TRBV28 and J is TRBJ2-1; 8 positions match TRBD2. The CDR3 is 15 residues long. With 5 bases clipped from V and 5 bases from J, the junction kept 8 bases outside the gene matches. Per the germline V gene, CDR1 is MDHEN and CDR2 is SYDVKM. In DNA, the CDR3 is TGTGCCAGCAGTATGGGGCGGGGGGCCGACAATGAGCAGTTCTTC. Its protein is CASSMGRGADNEQFF.

In regard to this clonotype: This could be a read error, since a much larger clone is one nucleotide away. The rearrangement links TRBV7-2 to TRBJ1-5; TRBD1 agrees at 7 bases. The V segment lost 3 bases and the J segment 3 bases; nucleotides outside the gene matches: 11. This CDR3 contains 17 residues. The germline V gene encodes CDR1 SGHTA and CDR2 FQGNSA. CDR3 loop: CASSLVAGTESNQPQHF. Here the CDR3 DNA reads TGTGCCAGCAGCTTGGTTGCCGGGACAGAGTCCAATCAGCCCCAGCATTTT.

This clonotype was recorded a few times. The chain joins TRBV20-1 to TRBJ1-2; D is ambiguous. V lost 3 bases and J lost 8, with 13 bases in between. Germline V gene sequence: CDR1 DFQATT, CDR2 SNEGSKA (reference sequence). The CDR3 spans 12 residues. The CDR3 DNA reads TGCAGTGCTAGTTTGGGATTTGGGGGCTACACCTTC. It specifies CSASLGFGGYTF.

Many counts were recorded for this clonotype. The rearrangement joins TRBV2 to TRBJ2-7; D remains unclear. CDR3 size: 14 residues. The germline gives CDR1 SNHLY, CDR2 FYNNEI. With 2 bases removed from V and 1 base from J, the gap between germline ends came to 9 bases. The CDR3 bases are TGTGCCAGCAGTGAAAGGTCGCAGTCCTACGAGCAGTACTTC. This codes for CASSERSQSYEQYF.

V gene TRBV4-1 combines with J gene TRBJ1-2, with TRBD1 matching over 7 bases. This CDR3 has 15 residues. The germline V gene has CDR1 MGHRA and CDR2 YSYEKL. The J segment lost 7 bases and the V segment lost 1 base, leaving 9 bases of the junction unmatched. CDR3 region: CASSQVGATGFGYTF. In DNA form, the CDR3 reads TGCGCCAGCAGCCAAGTTGGGGCGACAGGGTTTGGCTACACCTTC.

This clonotype came up a few times. The gene calls are TRBV20-1 and TRBJ2-2, with D perhaps matching TRBD2 (5 bases). CDR1 and CDR2 from the germline V gene are DFQATT and SNEGSKA (reference sequence). This CDR3 comprises 15 residues. V dropped 0 bases and J dropped 4 bases, with 12 bases sitting between them. The DNA of the CDR3 is TGCAGTGCTAGAGATCAGAGGGTTAGCACCGGGGAGCTGTTTTTT. Its protein is CSARDQRVSTGELFF.

The V and J genes are TRBV7-2 and TRBJ1-1; 12 nucleotides align to TRBD1. Germline CDR1 reads SGHTA; CDR2 reads FQGNSA. The CDR3 length is 16 residues. The V segment lost 1 base and the J segment 2 bases; nucleotides outside the gene matches: 2. The CDR3 bases are TGTGCCAGCAGCTTAGTTGGGACAGGGGGCAACACTGAAGCTTTCTTT. Its translation is CASSLVGTGGNTEAFF.

This clonotype was recorded a few times. This may be a read error: a much more frequent sequence differs by one nucleotide. The rearrangement links TRBV20-1 to TRBJ1-4, with TRBD1 as a possible D gene (6 bases). CDR1 DFQATT and CDR2 SNEGSKA come from the germline V gene (reference sequence). The CDR3 has 13 amino acids. The CDR3 loop reads CSALDPRGEKRFF. CDR3 nucleotides: TGCAGTGCTCTCGACCCTAGGGGGGAAAAACGGTTTTTT.

This clonotype was counted many times. The V call is TRBV7-9, the J call TRBJ2-5; tentative D call: TRBD2 (7 bases). CDR3 length: 14 residues. V was trimmed by 8 bases and J by 5 bases, leaving 18 bases between them. Germline lookup yields CDR1 SEHNR and CDR2 FQNEAQ (reference sequence). CDR3 residues: CASARGAEEETQYF. The CDR3 DNA sequence: TGTGCCAGCGCCCGGGGGGCCGAGGAGGAGACCCAGTACTTC.

The chain uses TRBV29-1 and TRBJ1-4; D is perhaps TRBD1 (5 bases). The CDR3 consists of 11 residues. The V gene lost 6 bases and the J gene lost 10 bases, with 12 bases spanning the gap. Germline-derived CDR1 and CDR2 are SQVTM and ANQGSEA. The DNA for the CDR3 is TGCAGCGTGGACGGGGGAGGAAAACTGTTTTTT. Its translation is CSVDGGGKLFF.

This clonotype came up many times. The V gene is TRBV12-3 or TRBV12-4, the J gene TRBJ2-1, with a tentative D call TRBD2 (7 bases). V was trimmed by 7 bases and J by 0 bases, leaving 22 bases between them. CDR3 length: 18 amino acids. CDR3 DNA sequence: TGTGCCAGCAAGGGGGGAGGGAACAACCCAAGCTCCTACAATGAGCAGTTCTTC. It is translated as CASKGGGNNPSSYNEQFF.

This clonotype was observed at least ten times. The chain recombines TRBV6-1 with TRBJ1-1; 7 positions agree with TRBD1. V was clipped by 7 bases and J by 2 bases; unmatched bases: 13. This CDR3 is 16 amino acids long. The V gene's germline CDR1 is MNHNS and CDR2 SASEGT. The CDR3 is CASIDTGTALNTEAFF. The CDR3 bases are TGTGCCAGCATCGACACCGGGACAGCGCTAAACACTGAAGCTTTCTTT.

This clonotype was seen at least ten times. V is TRBV4-2 and J is TRBJ1-2; D remains ambiguous. CDR1 is LGHNA and CDR2 is YNFKEQ in the germline V gene. This CDR3 is 19 amino acids long. Trimming removed 0 bases at V and 0 bases at J, with 20 bases between. The CDR3 loop is CASSQDTRLDGRANYGYTF. The CDR3, as DNA: TGTGCCAGCAGCCAAGATACCCGCCTGGACGGGAGAGCTAACTATGGCTACACCTTC.

This clonotype was counted at least ten times. V is TRBV2 and J is TRBJ2-3; no clear D. V was cut by 5 bases and J by 9 bases, with 12 bases left in between. This CDR3 is built from 12 residues. The germline gives CDR1 SNHLY, CDR2 FYNNEI. The CDR3 nucleotides are TGTGCCAGCAGTACCCCCCGGTCGACGCAGTATTTT. It translates to CASSTPRSTQYF.

The genes are TRBV20-1 and TRBJ2-4; D is possibly TRBD1 (5 bases). The V and J ends lost 6 bases and 0 bases respectively, with 9 bases between them. The germline gives CDR1 DFQATT, CDR2 SNEGSKA (reference sequence). There are 13 residues in the CDR3. The DNA of the CDR3 is TGCAGTGCGGCCAGGGTAGCCAAAAACATTCAGTACTTC. Encoded protein: CSAARVAKNIQYF.

Notes on this clonotype: A much larger clone is a single base away; this may be a read error. J is TRBJ1-2 and V is TRBV6-1; no definite D call. The CDR3 runs to 15 residues. The germline V gene encodes CDR1 MNHNS and CDR2 SASEGT. Between the trimmed V and J ends, which lost 6 bases and 7 bases, there was a span of 21 bases. CDR3 nucleotides: TGTGCCAGCAGGACGGTCATCGACTCGCGTTTTGGCTACACCTTC. The encoded protein is CASRTVIDSRFGYTF.

The chain couples TRBV19 to TRBJ2-7; D is perhaps TRBD1 (6 bases). The CDR3 contains 14 residues. Germline CDR1 LNHDA, CDR2 SQIVND (reference sequence). V was pared by 3 bases and J by 3 bases, with 12 bases between. CDR3 residues: CASSMGTHFYEQYF. CDR3 in DNA: TGTGCCAGTAGTATGGGGACACATTTCTACGAGCAGTACTTC. Full variable domain (outside the CDR3, taken from reference TRBV19 and TRBJ2-7): DGGITQSPKYLFRKEGQNVTLSCEQNLNHDAMYWYRQDPGQGLRLIYYSQIVNDFQKGDIAEGYSVSREKKESFPLTVTSAQKNPTAFYLCASSMGTHFYEQYFGPGTRLTVT.

This clonotype has a handful of counts. A read error may be the cause here, since a much bigger clone is one base away. The chain has TRBV11-2 and TRBJ2-5, with 8 bases identical to TRBD1. The CDR3 sequence is 14 residues long. V was clipped by 5 bases and J by 4 bases; unmatched bases: 6. CDR1 SGHAT and CDR2 FQNNGV come from the germline V gene. CDR3 sequence (DNA): TGTGCCAGCAGCATCGACAGGGGTGGAGAGACCCAGTACTTC. Translating it yields CASSIDRGGETQYF.

Turning to this clonotype: One base away lies a much larger clone, so this may be a sequencing read error. The CDR3 DNA follows: TGCAGGGCTAGACTCGAGAGGGGCTACACCTTC. Amino acids: CRARLERGYTF. The rearrangement uses TRBV20-1 and TRBJ1-2, with D unclear. This CDR3 is 11 amino acids long. CDR1 and CDR2 from the germline V gene are DFQATT and SNEGSKA (reference sequence).

In its sample, this clonotype was seen many times. The chain combines TRBV18 with TRBJ2-7, with TRBD1 matching 8 bases. Losses at the gene ends were 3 bases for V and 7 bases for J; bases not matched to a gene: 8. The germline V gene has CDR1 KGHSH and CDR2 LQKENI. The CDR3 contains 14 residues. The DNA of the CDR3 is TGTGCCAGCTCACCTCGTCAGGGGGCGCGAGAGCAGTACTTC. It yields the protein CASSPRQGAREQYF.

This clonotype has a handful of counts. The rearrangement joins TRBV20-1 to TRBJ1-2; 9 bases fit TRBD1. The length of the CDR3 is 14 residues. J gave up 0 bases and V 7 bases, and 6 bases lay outside the gene matches. CDR1 and CDR2 (germline): DFQATT, SNEGSKA (reference sequence). CDR3 nucleotide sequence: TGCAGTGTCACGACAGGGGGTACTAACTATGGCTACACCTTC. Protein product: CSVTTGGTNYGYTF.

This clonotype has ten or more counts. V and J are TRBV29-1 and TRBJ2-1, with TRBD2 matching over 8 bases. This CDR3 has 14 residues. Germline V gene sequence: CDR1 SQVTM, CDR2 ANQGSEA. The trim removed 6 bases at V and 5 bases at J, leaving 9 bases unmatched. CDR3 in DNA: TGCAGCGTCCCGGGGGGGCCCTGGAACAATGAGCAGTTCTTC. Amino acid sequence: CSVPGGPWNNEQFF.

This clonotype was recorded many times. A much larger clone lies one base from this, so it may be a read error. The chain links TRBV20-1 to TRBJ2-5; 11 nucleotides align to TRBD2. This CDR3 has 15 amino acids. V gave up 2 bases and J gave up 11 bases; unmatched junction bases: 13. CDR1 is DFQATT, CDR2 SNEGSKA, per germline (reference sequence). The CDR3 sequence: CSARYPSGGLSEQYF. As DNA, the CDR3 is TGCAGTGCTAGATACCCTAGCGGGGGGCTCAGTGAGCAGTACTTC.